The entry below gives a single TCR beta chain sequence along with its context. Its antigen is still unknown. This entry comes from a study of post-analysis software for immune sequencing data. Study-level background: The cohort encompassed relapsing-remitting, secondary progressive and progressive-relapsing multiple sclerosis disease courses. Findings and caveats of the study: Included in a set of about 5 TRBV segments more frequent in patients than controls were TRBV5-6, TRBV5-1 and TRBV20-1. The normalized Chao1 diversity of multiple sclerosis patients was significantly lower than that of controls. The authors found that F measure strongly co-clustered same-batch samples.

Incorporated into the TCR beta cDNA libraries were unique molecular identifiers, which served to reduce PCR and sequencing biases. There were roughly 1 to 11 million T cells, and 480,000 or so cDNA molecules came from them. TCRdb fed the PCR reads into MiXCR, producing one record per CDR3 protein. The sample holds 700,000 to 800,000 distinct CDR3 sequences, about 27% seen once. Deletions cut 7 bases from V and 4 bases from J, with 11 bases between. CDR1 is SQVTM and CDR2 is ANQGSEA in the germline V gene. This CDR3 contains 12 residues. This chain connects TRBV29-1 to TRBJ2-1, with D tentatively TRBD2 (5 bases). The source is a girl between 10 and 17 years old with multiple sclerosis. The sample consisted of blood. This CDR3 reads CSARDRYNEQFF. The CDR3 DNA reads TGCAGCGCCCGGGATAGATACAATGAGCAGTTCTTC.